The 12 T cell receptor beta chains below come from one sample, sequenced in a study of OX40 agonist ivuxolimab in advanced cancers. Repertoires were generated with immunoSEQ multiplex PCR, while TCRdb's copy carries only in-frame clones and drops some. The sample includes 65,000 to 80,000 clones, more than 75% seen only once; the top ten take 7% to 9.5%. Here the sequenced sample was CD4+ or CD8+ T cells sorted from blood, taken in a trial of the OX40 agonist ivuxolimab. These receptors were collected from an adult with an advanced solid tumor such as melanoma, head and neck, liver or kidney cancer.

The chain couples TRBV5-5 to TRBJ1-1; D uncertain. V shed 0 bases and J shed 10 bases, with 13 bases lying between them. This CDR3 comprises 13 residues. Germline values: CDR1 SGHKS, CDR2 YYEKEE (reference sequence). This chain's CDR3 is CASSLAVRGRAFF. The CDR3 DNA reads TGTGCCAGCAGCTTGGCCGTACGGGGTAGAGCTTTCTTT.

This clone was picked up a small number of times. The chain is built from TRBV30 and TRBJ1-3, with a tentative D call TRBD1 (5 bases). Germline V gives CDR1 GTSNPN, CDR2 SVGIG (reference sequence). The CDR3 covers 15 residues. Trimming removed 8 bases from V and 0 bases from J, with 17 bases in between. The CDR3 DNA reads TGTGCCGGGGGTAAAGGGTCCTTCTCTGGAAACACCATATATTTT. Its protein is CAGGKGSFSGNTIYF.

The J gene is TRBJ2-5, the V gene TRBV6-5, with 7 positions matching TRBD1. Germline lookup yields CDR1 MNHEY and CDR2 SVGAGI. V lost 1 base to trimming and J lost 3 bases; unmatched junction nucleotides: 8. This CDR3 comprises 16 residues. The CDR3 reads CASSYYNRGGKETQYF. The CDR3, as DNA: TGTGCCAGCAGTTACTACAACAGGGGTGGGAAAGAGACCCAGTACTTC.

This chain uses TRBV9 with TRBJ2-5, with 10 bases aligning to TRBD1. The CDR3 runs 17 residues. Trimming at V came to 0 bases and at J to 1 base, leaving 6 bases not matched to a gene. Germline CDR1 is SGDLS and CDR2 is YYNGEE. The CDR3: CASSVGAGQGPQETQYF. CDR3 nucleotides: TGTGCCAGCAGCGTAGGGGCGGGACAGGGGCCCCAAGAGACCCAGTACTTC.

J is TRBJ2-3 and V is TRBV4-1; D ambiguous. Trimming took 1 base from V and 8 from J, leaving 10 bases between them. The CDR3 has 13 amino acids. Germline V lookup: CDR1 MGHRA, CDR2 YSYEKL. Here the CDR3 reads CASSQGVAGTQYF. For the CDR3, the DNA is TGCGCCAGCAGCCAAGGCGTAGCAGGTACGCAGTATTTT.

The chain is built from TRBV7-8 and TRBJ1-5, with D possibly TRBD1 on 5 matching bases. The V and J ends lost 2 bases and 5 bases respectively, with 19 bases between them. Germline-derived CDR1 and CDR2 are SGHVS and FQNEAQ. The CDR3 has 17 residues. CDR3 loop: CASSLRPVTEDYQPQHF. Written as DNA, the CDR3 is TGTGCCAGCAGCTTACGGCCTGTGACAGAGGATTATCAGCCCCAGCATTTT.

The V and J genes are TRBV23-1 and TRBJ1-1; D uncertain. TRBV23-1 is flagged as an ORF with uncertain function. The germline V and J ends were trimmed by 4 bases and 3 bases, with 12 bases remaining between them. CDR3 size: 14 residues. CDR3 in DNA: TGCGCCAGCAGTCGGCGGGCTGAGGACACTGAAGCTTTCTTT. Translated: CASSRRAEDTEAFF.

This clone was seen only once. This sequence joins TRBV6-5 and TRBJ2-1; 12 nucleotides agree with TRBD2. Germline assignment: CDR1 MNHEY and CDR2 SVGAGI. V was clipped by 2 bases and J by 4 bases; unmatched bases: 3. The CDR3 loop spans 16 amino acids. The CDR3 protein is CASSYEGTSGYNEQFF. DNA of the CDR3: TGTGCCAGCAGTTACGAGGGGACTAGCGGGTACAATGAGCAGTTCTTC.

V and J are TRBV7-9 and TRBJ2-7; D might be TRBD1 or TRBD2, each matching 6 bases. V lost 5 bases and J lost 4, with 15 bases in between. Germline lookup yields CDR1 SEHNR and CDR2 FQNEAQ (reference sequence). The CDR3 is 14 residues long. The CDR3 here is CASSPRGGHYEQYV. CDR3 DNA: TGTGCCAGCAGCCCTCGTGGGGGGCATTACGAGCAGTACGTC.

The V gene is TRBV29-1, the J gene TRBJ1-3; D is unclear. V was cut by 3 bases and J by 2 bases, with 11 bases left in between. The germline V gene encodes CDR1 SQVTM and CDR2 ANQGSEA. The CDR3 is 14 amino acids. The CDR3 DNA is TGCAGCGTTGAGACCGGGAAGACTGGAAACACCATATATTTT. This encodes CSVETGKTGNTIYF.

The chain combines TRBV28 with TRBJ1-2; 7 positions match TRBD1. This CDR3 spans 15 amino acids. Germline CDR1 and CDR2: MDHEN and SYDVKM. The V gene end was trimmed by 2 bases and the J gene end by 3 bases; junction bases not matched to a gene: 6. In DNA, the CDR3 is TGTGCCAGCAGTTTAACAGGGGCTTTTCACTATGGCTACACCTTC. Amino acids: CASSLTGAFHYGYTF.

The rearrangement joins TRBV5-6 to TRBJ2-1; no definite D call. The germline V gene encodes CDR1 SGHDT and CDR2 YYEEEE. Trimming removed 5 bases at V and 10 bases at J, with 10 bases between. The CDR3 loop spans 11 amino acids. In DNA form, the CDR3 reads TGTGCCAGCAGTCTACTTGAGGAGCAGTTCTTC. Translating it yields CASSLLEEQFF.